These T cell receptor beta chains were read from a single sample in a study of blood T cell repertoires in COVID-19. TCRdb's table, derived via immunoSEQ multiplex PCR, lists solely in-frame clones and lacks some. The repertoire holds about 360,000 clones, with roughly 86% as singletons. Sample: peripheral blood. These receptors originate from a human donor with acute or convalescent COVID-19. The donor label of this sample is uncertain. CDR3s include the opening cysteine and the closing phenylalanine or tryptophan. The order of the fields is clone size, J gene, V gene, D gene, CDR3 DNA, CDR3 protein. D genes are given only for firm matches. Only part of the rows carry a size: once, few, many, or a class if the clone is expanded.

size: NA; J: TRBJ1-2; V: TRBV2; D: NA; DNA: TGTGCCAGCACGAGGGCGCAAACAACAACTCGGGGCTACACCTTC; CDR3: CASTRAQTTTRGYTF
size: NA; J: TRBJ1-1; V: TRBV5-6; D: NA; DNA: TGTGCCAGCAGCGCCCTAGGGAGGGCCTCGAACACTGAAGCTTTCTTT; CDR3: CASSALGRASNTEAFF
size: NA; J: TRBJ2-5; V: TRBV6-5; D: NA; DNA: TGTGCCAGCACTGGGGGGCGGGGGACGGTGACCCAGTACTTC; CDR3: CASTGGRGTVTQYF
size: NA; J: TRBJ1-4; V: TRBV5-1; D: TRBD1; DNA: TGCGCCAGCAGTCCAGGGACAGTTGCAACTAATGAAAAACTGTTTTTT; CDR3: CASSPGTVATNEKLFF
size: NA; J: TRBJ2-3; V: TRBV7-9; D: TRBD2; DNA: TGTGCCAGCAGCCATAATTTCGGACTAGCGGGAGGGACAGATACGCAGTATTTT; CDR3: CASSHNFGLAGGTDTQYF
size: NA; J: TRBJ2-3; V: TRBV5-1; D: NA; DNA: TGCGCCAGCAGCTTGGTTCCCGCAGATACGCAGTATTTT; CDR3: CASSLVPADTQYF
size: NA; J: TRBJ1-2; V: TRBV4-1; D: NA; DNA: TGCGCCAGCAGCCAAGACCACGCTCAGAGGGCTTGGGGCTACACCTTC; CDR3: CASSQDHAQRAWGYTF
size: NA; J: TRBJ1-2; V: TRBV12-3/TRBV12-4; D: NA; DNA: TGTGCCAGCAGTTTAGGAGGATCTGGCTACACCTTC; CDR3: CASSLGGSGYTF
size: NA; J: TRBJ1-4; V: TRBV4-1; D: NA; DNA: TGCGCCAGCAGCCAAGAGGGTCCCGGGGGGGGAAAACTGTTTTTT; CDR3: CASSQEGPGGGKLFF
size: few; J: TRBJ1-5; V: TRBV5-5; D: NA; DNA: TGTGCCAGCTCGCCACAGGTTTCGTACAATCAGCCCCAGCATTTT; CDR3: CASSPQVSYNQPQHF
size: NA; J: TRBJ2-2; V: TRBV28; D: NA; DNA: TGTGCCGGGGCAGATCTCACCGGGGAGCTGTTTTTT; CDR3: CAGADLTGELFF
size: NA; J: TRBJ2-6; V: TRBV5-1; D: TRBD1; DNA: TGCGCCAGCAGCTTGTCCGGACAGGGGGCGCCCGGGGCCAACGTCCTGACTTTC; CDR3: CASSLSGQGAPGANVLTF
size: NA; J: TRBJ2-1; V: TRBV18; D: NA; DNA: TGTGCCAGCTCACCTCGTCAGGGGATGGGGAATGAGCAGTTCTTC; CDR3: CASSPRQGMGNEQFF
size: NA; J: TRBJ1-4; V: TRBV6-1; D: NA; DNA: TGTGCCAGCAGTGAAAGACAGAAGCGCGAAAAACTGTTTTTT; CDR3: CASSERQKREKLFF
size: NA; J: TRBJ2-1; V: TRBV10-2; D: TRBD2; DNA: TGCGCCAGCAGTAACGGACTAGCGGGAGGGGGAGGCGAGCAGTTCTTC; CDR3: CASSNGLAGGGGEQFF
size: NA; J: TRBJ1-6; V: TRBV27; D: TRBD1; DNA: TGTGCCAGCAGTTTCTGGGACAGAGATTCACCCCTCCACTTT; CDR3: CASSFWDRDSPLHF
size: NA; J: TRBJ1-1; V: TRBV2; D: NA; DNA: TGTGCCAGCAGTGACCCCGGAGGGAACACTGAAGCTTTCTTT; CDR3: CASSDPGGNTEAFF
size: few; J: TRBJ2-2; V: TRBV5-1; D: TRBD1; DNA: TGCGCCAGCAGCTTGGTCTGGACAGGGGGCAGTACCGGGGAGCTGTTTTTT; CDR3: CASSLVWTGGSTGELFF
size: NA; J: TRBJ2-7; V: TRBV5-5; D: TRBD1; DNA: TGTGCCAGCAGCCAAAGGCCGGGACAGGGCTACGAGCAGTACTTC; CDR3: CASSQRPGQGYEQYF
size: NA; J: TRBJ2-7; V: TRBV5-6; D: NA; DNA: TGTGCCAGCAGCTTCAGTGGTTACGAGCAGTACTTC; CDR3: CASSFSGYEQYF
size: few; J: TRBJ2-4; V: TRBV3-1/TRBV3-2; D: NA; DNA: TGTGCCAGCAGCCAAGGTCAGAAGAGCGGAGCTAAAAACATTCAGTACTTC; CDR3: CASSQGQKSGAKNIQYF
size: NA; J: TRBJ2-1; V: TRBV27; D: NA; DNA: TGTGCCAGCAGTTTAACGGCAGGCAACTACAATGAGCAGTTCTTC; CDR3: CASSLTAGNYNEQFF
size: NA; J: TRBJ2-1; V: TRBV29-1; D: TRBD2; DNA: TGCAGCGTTGTCGGACTAGCGGGAGGGCCCTCCTACAATGAGCAGTTCTTC; CDR3: CSVVGLAGGPSYNEQFF
size: NA; J: TRBJ1-1; V: TRBV7-6; D: TRBD1; DNA: TGTGCCAGCAGCACAGGGGAGAACACTGAAGCTTTCTTT; CDR3: CASSTGENTEAFF
size: NA; J: TRBJ1-6; V: TRBV7-6; D: TRBD1; DNA: TGTGCCAGCAGCTTCGGGACAGGGACCAATTCACCCCTCCACTTT; CDR3: CASSFGTGTNSPLHF
size: NA; J: TRBJ1-1; V: TRBV5-1; D: NA; DNA: TGCGCCAGCAGCTTGGAGGCGGGGAACACTGAAGCTTTCTTT; CDR3: CASSLEAGNTEAFF
size: few; J: TRBJ1-4; V: TRBV5-5; D: NA; DNA: TGTGCCAGCAGCTCCCGGCGGGCCGCTACAACTAATGAAAAACTGTTTTTT; CDR3: CASSSRRAATTNEKLFF
size: NA; J: TRBJ1-5; V: TRBV30; D: NA; DNA: TGTGCCTGGAGCGCGGGTAGCAATCAGCCCCAGCATTTT; CDR3: CAWSAGSNQPQHF
size: NA; J: TRBJ2-7; V: TRBV18; D: NA; DNA: TGTGCCAGCTCATCCCAGGGGAGCAACGAGCAGTACTTC; CDR3: CASSSQGSNEQYF
size: NA; J: TRBJ1-4; V: TRBV5-1; D: TRBD1; DNA: TGCGCCAGCAGCACGGGACAGGGCAGAGAAAAACTGTTTTTT; CDR3: CASSTGQGREKLFF
size: NA; J: TRBJ2-1; V: TRBV24-1; D: TRBD2; DNA: TGTGCCACCAGTCCTGAGGGAGCGGGGGCGAACAATGAGCAGTTCTTC; CDR3: CATSPEGAGANNEQFF
size: NA; J: TRBJ2-7; V: TRBV5-5; D: TRBD2; DNA: TGTGCCAGCAGCTTGGTGGGCGGGAGTATCAACGAGCAGTACTTC; CDR3: CASSLVGGSINEQYF
size: NA; J: TRBJ2-2; V: TRBV5-5; D: NA; DNA: TGTGCCAGCAGCTTGTTTCTCAGCGGGGAGCTGTTTTTT; CDR3: CASSLFLSGELFF
size: NA; J: TRBJ1-4; V: TRBV4-1; D: TRBD1; DNA: TGCGCCAGCAGCACCCGACAGGGACAACTGTTTTTT; CDR3: CASSTRQGQLFF
size: NA; J: TRBJ1-2; V: TRBV5-4; D: NA; DNA: TGTGCCAGCAGCTCGACAGGCGGTGGCTACACCTTC; CDR3: CASSSTGGGYTF
size: NA; J: TRBJ2-3; V: TRBV29-1; D: NA; DNA: TGCAGCGTTGAAGATGGGGGGGGCTCAGATACGCAGTATTTT; CDR3: CSVEDGGGSDTQYF
size: NA; J: TRBJ1-4; V: TRBV6-5; D: TRBD1; DNA: TGTGCCAGCAGTTTAACAGGGGTAACAGGAGAAAAACTGTTTTTT; CDR3: CASSLTGVTGEKLFF
size: NA; J: TRBJ1-1; V: TRBV28; D: NA; DNA: TGTGCCAGCAGTGCAATGGGACATTCGAACACTGAAGCTTTCTTT; CDR3: CASSAMGHSNTEAFF
size: NA; J: TRBJ1-2; V: TRBV5-1; D: NA; DNA: TGCGCCAGCAGCTCCGGCAGGAACTATGGCTACACCTTC; CDR3: CASSSGRNYGYTF
size: NA; J: TRBJ1-1; V: TRBV7-9; D: TRBD1; DNA: TGTGCCAGCAGCCGTCCAGGGGGTAGCCCTGAAGCTTTCTTT; CDR3: CASSRPGGSPEAFF
size: NA; J: TRBJ2-2; V: TRBV29-1; D: NA; DNA: TGCAGCGTTTCGTGGAGTACGACCGGGGAGCTGTTTTTT; CDR3: CSVSWSTTGELFF
size: NA; J: TRBJ2-3; V: TRBV2; D: NA; DNA: TGTGCCAGCAGAGAGACAGGCCTCGGCACAGATACGCAGTATTTT; CDR3: CASRETGLGTDTQYF
size: NA; J: TRBJ2-5; V: TRBV18; D: NA; DNA: TGTGCCAGCTCACCCGGGACACGCATTGCCGTGAAACAAGAGACCCAGTACTTC; CDR3: CASSPGTRIAVKQETQYF